This T cell receptor (beta chain) is from a study of T cell changes during pregnancy in multiple sclerosis. Using immunoSEQ multiplex PCR, the repertoire was profiled, and TCRdb retains in-frame clones only, with some absent. The data hold approximately 70,000 clones, with 70% to 90% observed a single time. The source material was peripheral blood, sampled in the first trimester of pregnancy. The sequence derives from a female donor in good health, enrolled as a control in a pregnancy study.

The CDR3 nucleotides are TGTGCCAGTAGTAGAGGACAGGGGGACGGGCAGTACTTC. Amino acid sequence: CASSRGQGDGQYF. The chain couples TRBV19 to TRBJ2-7; 10 positions match TRBD1. CDR1 and CDR2 from the germline V gene are LNHDA and SQIVND (reference sequence). The CDR3 runs to 13 residues. Trimming took 4 bases from V and 9 from J; bases not matched to a gene: 6.